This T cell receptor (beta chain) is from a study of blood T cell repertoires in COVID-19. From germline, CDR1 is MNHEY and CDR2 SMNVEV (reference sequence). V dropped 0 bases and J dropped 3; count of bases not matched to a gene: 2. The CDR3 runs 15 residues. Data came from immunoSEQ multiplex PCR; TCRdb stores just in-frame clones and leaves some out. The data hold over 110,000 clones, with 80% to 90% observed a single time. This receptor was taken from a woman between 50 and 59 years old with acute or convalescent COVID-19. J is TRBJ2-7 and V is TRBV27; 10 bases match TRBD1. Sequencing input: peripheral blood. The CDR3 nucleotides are TGTGCCAGCAGTTTATCCCGGACAGGGGGCTACGAGCAGTACTTC. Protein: CASSLSRTGGYEQYF.